This T cell receptor beta chain is drawn from a study of Ad26.COV2.S vaccination and SARS-CoV-2 variants. The wider study: Ad26.COV2.S was injected intramuscularly once or twice, 56 days apart. Study-level results: In TCR breadth and depth analyses, total T cell responses may have been underestimated.

Turning to this clone: Its antigen is currently unknown.

The treatment: roughly 18 received Ad26.COV2.S at low or high dose, single or two shots; 5 received placebo; per-sample allocation not given. Samples came from day 63 after the first vaccine or placebo injection. Germline assignment: CDR1 MGHRA and CDR2 YSYEKL. The CDR3 runs to 14 residues. J lost 2 bases, V lost 1 base, and 2 bases had no gene match. Sequenced by immunoSEQ multiplex PCR; TCRdb stores in-frame clones only, minus some. The sample holds around 300,000 clones, around 89% seen once. The sequence came from a person between 18 and 59 years old who received the Ad26.COV2.S COVID-19 vaccine or a placebo. The V and J genes are TRBV4-1 and TRBJ2-7, with 7 bases matching TRBD1. The sequenced sample was peripheral blood, obtained in a trial of Ad26.COV2.S vaccine versus placebo. The CDR3 region has the DNA TGCGCCAGCAGCCAAGTGGGGACAGCCTACGAGCAGTACTTC. Translation: CASSQVGTAYEQYF.